This TCR beta chain was captured in a study of response to subunit inactivated influenza vaccine listed by TCRdb under 2018. With respect to the entire study: The study used deep quantitative T cell receptor repertoire profiling to track responses to a trivalent subunit inactivated influenza vaccine. Overall study results and their limits: The authors proposed that each seasonal influenza vaccination may bring in only a limited number of new T cells.

This clonotype was detected only a few times. It has no known antigen specificity. No base quality information exists; no much larger clone differs at one position. Preparation of the library involved RT-PCR. The instrument was an Illumina HiSeq 2500. Through fastp at Q25 and MiXCR, TCRdb rebuilt clones from the public reads, retaining in-frame beta chains. Rows merge per CDR3 protein into single entries with the most common DNA and genes. Across this sample there are hundreds of thousands of distinct CDR3 sequences, with approximately 10% seen only once. The top ten constitute roughly 10% of the sample. Deletion took 2 bases off V and 4 bases off J, with a span of 8 bases between the germline ends. The CDR3 has 13 amino acids, counting the end cysteine and phenylalanine. Left in the record is the CDR3 DNA by itself, 39 bases read in frame from the first base. The germline V gene encodes CDR1 SEHNR and CDR2 FQNEAQ (reference sequence).

The source is a man aged 50-59 years who received an inactivated influenza vaccine. Donor details come from another sample of the same person, matched by shared clones. The sequences come from PBMCs from blood, collected on the day of vaccination. The chain couples TRBV7-9 to TRBJ2-5; the D segment cannot be called with confidence. The nucleotide sequence is TGTGCCAGCAGCTTAATACAAGGAGAGACCCAGTACTTC. Its amino acids are CASSLIQGETQYF.